This T cell receptor (beta chain) was documented in a study of shared T cell receptors in the human thymus. CDR1 and CDR2 (germline): MDHEN, SYDVKM. V lost 1 base, J lost 6 bases, and 2 bases stayed unmatched. This CDR3 has 13 amino acids. The repertoire was sequenced with immunoSEQ multiplex PCR; TCRdb's copy has only in-frame clones and lacks some. Of about 730,000 clones listed, 80% to 90% are singletons. This same sample was also part of a study on human thymus T cells. That report adds: Thymus specimens were resections from corrective heart surgery. Among thymic and blood repertoires, usage of V and J genes appeared biased.

This sequence was found in a girl under three years old with a congenital heart defect. The chain is built from TRBV28 and TRBJ2-7, with 8 bases that match TRBD1. The specimen sequenced was thymocytes. CDR3 DNA: TGTGCCAGCAGTTTATACAGGGGGGTCGAGCAGTACTTC. It specifies CASSLYRGVEQYF.